This TCR beta chain was retrieved from a study of blood T cell repertoires in COVID-19. TCRdb's copy holds only in-frame clones and misses some; the assay was immunoSEQ multiplex PCR. The sample holds roughly 400,000 clones, more than 75% seen once. This CDR3 is built from 14 residues. V shed 4 bases and J shed 6 bases, with 16 bases lying between them. CDR1 is SGHDT, CDR2 YYEEEE, per germline. V is TRBV5-6 and J is TRBJ1-2; D uncertain. The sample taken for sequencing was peripheral blood. The receptor was isolated from a woman aged 55 to 70 with COVID-19, enrolled during active disease. In nucleotides, the CDR3 is TGTGCCAGCAGCCCCGGACGGGGTTCGCATGGCTACACCTTC. Translated, it gives CASSPGRGSHGYTF.